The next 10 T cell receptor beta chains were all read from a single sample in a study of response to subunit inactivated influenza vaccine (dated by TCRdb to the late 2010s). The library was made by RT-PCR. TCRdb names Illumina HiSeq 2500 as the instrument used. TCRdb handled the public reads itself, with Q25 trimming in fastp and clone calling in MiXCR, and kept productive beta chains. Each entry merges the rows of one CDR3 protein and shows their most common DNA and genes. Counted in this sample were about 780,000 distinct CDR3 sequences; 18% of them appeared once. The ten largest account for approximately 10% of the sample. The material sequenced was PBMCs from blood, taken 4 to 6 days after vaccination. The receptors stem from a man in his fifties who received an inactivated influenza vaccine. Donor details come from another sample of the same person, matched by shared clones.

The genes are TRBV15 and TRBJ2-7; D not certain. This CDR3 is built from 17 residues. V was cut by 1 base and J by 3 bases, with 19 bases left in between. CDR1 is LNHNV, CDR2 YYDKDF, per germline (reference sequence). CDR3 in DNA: TGTGCCACCAGCAGAGCGACCCGTGGTCCGTCGGACTACGAGCAGTACTTC. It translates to CATSRATRGPSDYEQYF.

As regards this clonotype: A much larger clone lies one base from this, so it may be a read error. CDR3 in DNA: TGCAGAACCTTGACTGATGGCTACACCTTC. Translated, it gives CRTLTDGYTF. V gene TRBV29-1 combines with J gene TRBJ1-2; no clear D gene. The CDR3 totals 10 residues. CDR1 is SQVTM, CDR2 ANQGSEA, per germline.

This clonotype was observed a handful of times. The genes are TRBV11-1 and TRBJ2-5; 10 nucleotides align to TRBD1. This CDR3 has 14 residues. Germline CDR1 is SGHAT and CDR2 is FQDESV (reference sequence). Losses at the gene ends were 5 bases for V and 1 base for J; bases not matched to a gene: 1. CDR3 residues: CASSRQGAQETQYF. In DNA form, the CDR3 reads TGTGCCAGCAGCCGACAGGGGGCCCAAGAGACCCAGTACTTC.

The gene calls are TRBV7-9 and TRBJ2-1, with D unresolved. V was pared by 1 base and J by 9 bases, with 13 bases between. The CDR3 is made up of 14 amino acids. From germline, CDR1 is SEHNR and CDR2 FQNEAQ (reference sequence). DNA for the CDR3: TGTGCCAGCAGCTTAGAGGGTCTACGGGTTGAGCAGTTCTTC. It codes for CASSLEGLRVEQFF.

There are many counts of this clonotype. For the CDR3, the DNA is TGTGCCATCAGTGAGTCAGGACTATACTCCTACAATGAGCAGTTCTTC. The encoded protein is CAISESGLYSYNEQFF. The chain couples TRBV10-3 to TRBJ2-1, with D perhaps matching TRBD2 (6 bases). Trimming left V 0 bases short and J 0 bases short, with 9 bases between. The CDR3 totals 16 residues. The germline V gene encodes CDR1 ENHRY and CDR2 SYGVKD.

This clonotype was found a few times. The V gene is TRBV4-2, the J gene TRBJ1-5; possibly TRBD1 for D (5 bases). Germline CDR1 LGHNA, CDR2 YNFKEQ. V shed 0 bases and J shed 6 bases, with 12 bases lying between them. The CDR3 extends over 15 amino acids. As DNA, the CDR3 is TGTGCCAGCAGCCAAGATCAGGGCAAGGGTCAGCCCCAGCATTTT. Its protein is CASSQDQGKGQPQHF.

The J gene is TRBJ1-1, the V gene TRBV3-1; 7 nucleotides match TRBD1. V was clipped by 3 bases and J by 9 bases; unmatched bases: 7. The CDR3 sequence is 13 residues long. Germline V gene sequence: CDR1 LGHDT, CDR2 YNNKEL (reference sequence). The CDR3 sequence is CASSQTPGGKAFF. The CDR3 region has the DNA TGTGCCAGCAGCCAGACCCCAGGGGGGAAAGCTTTCTTT.

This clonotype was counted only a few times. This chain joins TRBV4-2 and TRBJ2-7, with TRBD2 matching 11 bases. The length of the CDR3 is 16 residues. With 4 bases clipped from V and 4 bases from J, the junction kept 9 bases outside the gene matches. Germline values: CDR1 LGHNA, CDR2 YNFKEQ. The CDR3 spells CASSLGTGLAVYEQYF. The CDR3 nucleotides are TGTGCCAGCAGCCTCGGTACGGGACTAGCGGTTTACGAGCAGTACTTC.

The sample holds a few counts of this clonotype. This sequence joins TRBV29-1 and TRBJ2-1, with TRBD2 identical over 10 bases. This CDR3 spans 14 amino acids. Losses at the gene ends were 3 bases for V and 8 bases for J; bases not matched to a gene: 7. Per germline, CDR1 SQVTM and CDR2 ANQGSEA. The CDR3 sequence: CSVESRLAGDEQFF. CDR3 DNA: TGCAGCGTTGAGTCTAGGCTAGCGGGGGATGAGCAGTTCTTC.

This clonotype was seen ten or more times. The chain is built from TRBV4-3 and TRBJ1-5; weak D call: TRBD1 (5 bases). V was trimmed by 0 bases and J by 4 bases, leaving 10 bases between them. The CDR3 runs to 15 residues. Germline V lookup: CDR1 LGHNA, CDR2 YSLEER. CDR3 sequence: CASSQDLTVNQPQHF. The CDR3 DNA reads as TGCGCCAGCAGCCAAGATCTGACAGTAAATCAGCCCCAGCATTTT.